One and the same sample provided the 23 T cell receptor beta chains below, sequenced in a study of T-cell reconstitution after alpha-beta-depleted transplantation in children. The authors prepared the TCRbeta library with unique molecular identifiers. In TCRdb, the PCR reads were re-called with MiXCR into one record per CDR3 protein. The sample lists about 92,000 distinct CDR3 sequences, roughly an eighth occurring once. Specimen: PBMCs from the stem cell graft donor, collected from the stem cell graft. The receptor set was obtained from a human donor who donated a stem cell graft to a child with inherited bone marrow failure.

The gene calls are TRBV24-1 and TRBJ2-3, with D perhaps matching TRBD2 (6 bases). Germline V gives CDR1 KGHDR, CDR2 SFDVKD. CDR3 size: 16 residues. V was shortened by 6 bases and J by 4 bases, with 19 bases between the two germline ends. CDR3 sequence (DNA): TGTGCCACCAGTTCAAGGGAGGAACCGGGCGCAGATACGCAGTATTTT. It is translated as CATSSREEPGADTQYF.

In its sample, this clonotype was seen many times. The junction departs from germline at one end; a sequencing error may be responsible. J is TRBJ1-1 and V is TRBV6-1, with D perhaps matching TRBD1 (6 bases). This CDR3 contains 15 residues. Germline V lookup: CDR1 MNHNS, CDR2 SASEGT. CDR3 protein: CASSEAVGQNAEAFF. The CDR3 DNA reads TGTGCCAGCAGTGAAGCGGTAGGACAGAACGCTGAAGCTTTCTTT.

This clonotype was picked up many times. CDR3 protein: CASSQDRAGEQYF. The CDR3 coding sequence is TGTGCCAGCAGCCAGGACAGGGCCGGTGAGCAGTACTTC. V gene TRBV5-6 combines with J gene TRBJ2-7; 8 bases are shared with TRBD1. Germline CDR1 SGHDT, CDR2 YYEEEE. The CDR3 is 13 amino acids. Unmatched junction bases numbered 7, after V lost 4 bases and J lost 7 bases. The variable domain in full, with the rest retrieved from reference TRBV5-6 and TRBJ2-7, is DAGVTQSPTHLIKTRGQQVTLRCSPKSGHDTVSWYQQALGQGPQFIFQYYEEEERQRGNFPDRFSGHQFPNYSSELNVNALLLGDSALYLCASSQDRAGEQYFGPGTRLTVT.

At least ten counts were recorded for this clonotype. This chain uses TRBV7-2 with TRBJ2-5; D call uncertain. V was clipped by 0 bases and J by 7 bases, with 9 bases between them. This CDR3 spans 13 amino acids. Germline CDR1 SGHTA, CDR2 FQGNSA. The CDR3 sequence is CASSLAKEPTQYF. The DNA for the CDR3 is TGTGCCAGCAGCTTAGCTAAGGAGCCGACCCAGTACTTC.

The chain recombines TRBV7-6 with TRBJ2-1, with TRBD1 matching over 7 bases. V lost 5 bases, J lost 5 bases, and 6 bases stayed unmatched. CDR3 length equals 14 residues. CDR1 is SGHVS and CDR2 is FNYEAQ in the germline V gene. The CDR3 bases are TGTGCCAGCAGCGTAGACAGGGAAAACAATGAGCAGTTCTTC. It is translated as CASSVDRENNEQFF.

The gene calls are TRBV4-3 and TRBJ2-5, with D perhaps TRBD1 or TRBD2 (5 bases each). Per the germline V gene, CDR1 is LGHNA and CDR2 is YSLEER. The CDR3 is made up of 16 amino acids. The germline V and J ends were trimmed by 0 bases and 4 bases, with 15 bases remaining between them. CDR3 loop: CASSQEYGRGIETQYF. CDR3 nucleotide sequence: TGCGCCAGCAGCCAAGAGTATGGTCGGGGCATAGAGACCCAGTACTTC.

This clonotype was seen many times. The V gene is TRBV29-1, the J gene TRBJ2-3, with TRBD2 identical over 12 bases. Germline assignment: CDR1 SQVTM and CDR2 ANQGSEA. The ends lost 5 bases at V and 3 bases at J; junction bases unmatched: 3. This CDR3 is built from 14 residues. The CDR3 loop is CSVPLAGGTDTQYF. Here the CDR3 DNA reads TGCAGCGTTCCGCTAGCGGGAGGGACAGATACGCAGTATTTT.

This clonotype was seen a handful of times. The gene calls are TRBV24-1 and TRBJ2-1; tentative D call: TRBD2 (6 bases). Germline V gene lookup returns CDR1 KGHDR and CDR2 SFDVKD. Trimming removed 9 bases at V and 4 bases at J, with 15 bases between. The CDR3 has 14 residues. The CDR3 loop reads CATSTGRGYNEQFF. CDR3 nucleotides: TGTGCCACCTCTACCGGACGGGGGTACAATGAGCAGTTCTTC.

This clonotype was detected a few times. J is TRBJ2-3 and V is TRBV13, with D unclear. With 4 bases removed from V and 5 bases from J, the gap between germline ends came to 7 bases. Germline V gene lookup returns CDR1 PRHDT and CDR2 FYEKMQ (reference sequence). The CDR3 covers 12 residues. The chain's CDR3 is CASSSVGDTQYF. The CDR3 bases are TGTGCCAGCAGCTCAGTGGGAGATACGCAGTATTTT.

This clonotype was counted ten times or more. The V gene is TRBV9, the J gene TRBJ2-1; D not certain. The V end lost 4 bases, the J end lost 12 bases, and 14 bases lay between the germline ends. This CDR3 has 12 amino acids. Looked up from germline, CDR1 is SGDLS and CDR2 is YYNGEE. CDR3 region: CASSTPSEGQFF. The CDR3 DNA reads as TGTGCCAGCAGCACCCCCTCTGAAGGGCAGTTCTTC.

This chain uses TRBV11-2 with TRBJ2-1; 7 bases are a match to TRBD1. The V and J ends lost 1 base and 8 bases, in that order; junction bases with no gene match: 2. From germline, CDR1 is SGHAT and CDR2 FQNNGV. This CDR3 is 13 amino acids long. The DNA of the CDR3 is TGTGCCAGCAGCTTAGCAGGGGGAGATGAGCAGTTCTTC. This codes for CASSLAGGDEQFF.

This chain links TRBV7-2 with TRBJ1-1; perhaps TRBD1 as D (5 bases). CDR1 SGHTA and CDR2 FQGNSA come from the germline V gene. The V end was cut by 1 base, the J end by 4 bases, with 10 bases between. The CDR3 runs to 14 residues. The CDR3 nucleotides read TGTGCCAGCAGCTTAGGATTAGGGACCACTGAAGCTTTCTTT. Protein: CASSLGLGTTEAFF.

Ten or more counts support this clonotype. The chain links TRBV20-1 to TRBJ1-5; no reliable D call. V lost 1 base, J lost 2 bases, and 6 bases lay in between. CDR1 and CDR2 from the germline V gene are DFQATT and SNEGSKA (reference sequence). The CDR3 contains 13 residues. DNA of the CDR3: TGCAGTGCTAGAGTGTGGGGCAATCAGCCCCAGCATTTT. This codes for CSARVWGNQPQHF.

This chain joins TRBV14 and TRBJ2-1, with D tentatively TRBD2 (6 bases). Germline values: CDR1 SGHDN, CDR2 FVKESK. V was clipped by 1 base and J by 11 bases, with 15 bases between them. CDR3 length equals 14 residues. The CDR3 reads CASSQGLAVGKQFF. The CDR3 DNA follows: TGTGCCAGCAGCCAAGGTTTAGCGGTGGGGAAGCAGTTCTTC.

This clonotype was seen many times. The chain employs TRBV6-2 or TRBV6-3 and TRBJ2-7; D tentatively reads TRBD1 or TRBD2 (5 bases each). The CDR3 contains 15 residues. With 0 bases removed from V and 2 bases from J, the gap between germline ends came to 11 bases. From germline, CDR1 is MNHEY and CDR2 SVGEGT. This chain's CDR3 is CASSYSWDGAYEQYF. CDR3 nucleotide sequence: TGTGCCAGCAGTTACTCCTGGGACGGTGCCTACGAGCAGTACTTC.

Ten or more counts support this clonotype. The chain uses TRBV5-1 and TRBJ2-7, with TRBD2 identical over 11 bases. Germline assignment: CDR1 SGHRS and CDR2 YFSETQ. CDR3 length equals 15 residues. V shed 4 bases and J 5 bases; nucleotides not matched to a gene: 8. The CDR3 is CASSPTPTSGDEQYF. CDR3 nucleotides: TGCGCCAGCAGCCCTACTCCGACTAGCGGGGACGAGCAGTACTTC.

This clonotype occurred many times. This chain joins TRBV10-3 and TRBJ2-7; D is perhaps TRBD1 or TRBD2 (5 bases each). The germline V gene encodes CDR1 ENHRY and CDR2 SYGVKD. V lost 10 bases, J lost 0 bases, and 16 bases lay in between. The CDR3 runs to 14 residues. CDR3 nucleotides: TGTGCCACCGCGGCTCGGGGCGACTCCTACGAGCAGTACTTC. Translated: CATAARGDSYEQYF.

This clonotype was counted many times. The chain joins TRBV29-1 to TRBJ1-4; 7 bases align to TRBD1. V trimming: 4 bases; J trimming: 8 bases; junction bases outside the gene matches: 7. The CDR3 is made up of 13 amino acids. Germline V gene data show CDR1 as SQVTM and CDR2 as ANQGSEA. The CDR3 region has the DNA TGCAGCGTTGGGCCCACAGGGGACGAAAAACTGTTTTTT. Protein sequence: CSVGPTGDEKLFF.

This clonotype was counted many times. The chain couples TRBV5-6 to TRBJ2-1; the match to TRBD2 covers 10 bases. With 5 bases clipped from V and 8 bases from J, the junction kept 10 bases outside the gene matches. The CDR3 is made up of 15 amino acids. Germline V gene data show CDR1 as SGHDT and CDR2 as YYEEEE. CDR3 region: CASRSRAGGHYEQFF. CDR3 nucleotides: TGTGCCAGCAGATCTCGAGCGGGGGGGCACTATGAGCAGTTCTTC.

This clonotype appeared a few times. The junction does not match germline at one end; this may be a read error. The chain employs TRBV5-1 and TRBJ2-7; either TRBD1 or TRBD2 may supply D (5 bases each). CDR1 and CDR2 (germline): SGHRS, YFSETQ. CDR3 length equals 13 residues. The CDR3 protein is CASSSFGTSPWVF. DNA of the CDR3: TGCGCCAGCAGCTCGTTTGGGACCTCCCCCTGGGTCTTC.

The chain combines TRBV7-2 with TRBJ2-3; TRBD2 matches 8 bases. The CDR3 is made up of 15 amino acids. Per germline, CDR1 SGHTA and CDR2 FQGNSA. J gave up 3 bases and V 5 bases, and 7 bases lay outside the gene matches. CDR3 amino acids: CASSPWGGRTDTQYF. For the CDR3, the DNA is TGTGCCAGCAGCCCCTGGGGCGGGAGGACAGATACGCAGTATTTT.

This clonotype was seen a few times. This rearrangement joins TRBV6-1 to TRBJ1-1; D is ambiguous. The ends were cut back, 3 bases at V and 4 bases at J, with 9 bases in the middle. CDR1 is MNHNS and CDR2 is SASEGT in the germline V gene. The CDR3 is 13 residues long. CDR3 sequence (DNA): TGTGCCAGCAGTGATGAGGTCGGCACTGAAGCTTTCTTT. As protein: CASSDEVGTEAFF.

This clonotype was detected many times. The gene calls are TRBV7-2 and TRBJ1-1; TRBD1 might be the D (6 bases). The CDR3 sequence is 15 residues long. V lost 5 bases to trimming and J lost 1 base, with 14 bases between them. Germline lookup yields CDR1 SGHTA and CDR2 FQGNSA. The CDR3 spells CASSPGDRKNTEAFF. CDR3 sequence (DNA): TGTGCCAGCAGCCCAGGGGACCGAAAGAACACTGAAGCTTTCTTT.